This T cell receptor beta chain was found in a study of radiotherapy plus CTLA-4 blockade in lung cancer (dated by TCRdb to between 2018 and 2020). Describing the broader study: Objective responses were observed in approximately 19% of enrolled patients, and disease control was achieved in roughly 29%. The investigation overall reported the following: After treatment with radiotherapy and ipilimumab, TCR clones that originated in tumors expanded in peripheral blood. Increased serum interferon-beta after radiation, together with early dynamic changes in blood T cell clones, were reported to be the strongest predictors of response.

The germline V gene sets CDR1 to SGHTA and CDR2 to FQGNSA. Germline trimming amounts to 5 bases on V and 1 base on J, with 16 as the count of junction bases outside the gene matches. Taken from cysteine to phenylalanine, the CDR3 has 18 residues. CDR3 DNA is the only sequence kept; it has 54 bases, read in frame from the first base. On this clone itself: No cognate antigen has been identified for it. No base qualities exist here, and no much larger clone lies one base off it.

The library was built by means of the immunoSEQ multiplex PCR assay. As stored in TCRdb, this immuneACCESS dataset retains in-frame rearrangements with V and J assigned. A fraction of the clones does not appear; measured against another copy, unresolved V genes explain less than half of the discrepancy, and the remainder lacks a known reason. The table for this sample lists about 110,000 clones; about 80% of them were counted only once. The ten largest make up around 3.3% of the sample. The study tested focal radiation therapy combined with CTLA-4 blockade (ipilimumab) in patients with chemo-refractory metastatic non-small-cell lung cancer.

The source is a human donor with non-small cell lung cancer that progressed on radiotherapy plus ipilimumab. Some clones in this sample may be carry-over from other donors' samples. The material sequenced was peripheral blood, taken from a patient treated with radiotherapy plus ipilimumab. Here the chain combines TRBV7-2 and TRBJ2-7, with 8 middle bases fitting TRBD2. In nucleotides, the sequence is TGTGCCAGCAGCCTCGGGGGGGGGCAGGGATGGGTTTCCTACGAGCAGTACTTC. It encodes CASSLGGGQGWVSYEQYF.